This T cell receptor beta chain came from a study of blood T cells in healthy people across ages (dated by TCRdb to the mid-2010s). With respect to the entire study: In model experiments, template switching captured about one uniquely barcoded TCR beta cDNA molecule for every two T cells. The donors were split into four age groups: young (average around 15 years), middle-aged (39), aged (approximately 59) and long-lived (under 85). To avoid experimental bias, donors of different ages were spread randomly across the sequencing lanes. To track age-related changes in TCR beta repertoire diversity, the study relied on deep sequencing normalized with unique cDNA molecular identifiers. Two additional independent replicas of 1 million unique cDNA reads from the same blood draw were analyzed for two donors (one aged 18 to 29 and one aged 80 or older). What the study reported, not specific to this receptor: Observed TCR beta diversity per million T cells fell roughly linearly with age, and a significant reduction was already apparent by age approximately 41. Estimates of total diversity based on one million sequenced T cells were considered lower bounds and underestimates. Donor CMV infection status was unknown, potentially confounding age-related changes in expanded clonotypes. Compared with the aged group, the long-lived group had more naive CD4+ T cells, fewer expanded clones and increased TCR diversity, suggesting age selection. Since profiling was done on bulk unsorted PBMCs, naive and antigen-experienced compartments could not be conclusively compared. A strong correlation was found between observed TCR beta diversity and the percentage of naive T cells measured by flow cytometry.

The donors were 40 or so Caucasian individuals from Russia, aged 6 to 90 years, who were systemically healthy. Ten milliliters of peripheral blood were drawn from each donor into EDTA-treated Vacutainer tubes. Ficoll-Paque density-gradient centrifugation was used to isolate PBMCs, with at least 7 million per sample. Trizol reagent was used to extract total RNA from PBMCs, with at least 6 micrograms per sample. The percentages of naive CD45RAhigh/CD27high T cells were determined by flow cytometry on a PBMC aliquot from every donor. Library preparation was by 5' RACE. TCRdb records Illumina HiSeq 2500 as the sequencer. The second PCR ran for roughly 6 to 11 cycles and used a J-beta primer mix along with a sample-barcoded 5' primer. A unique molecular identifier was introduced onto each TCR beta cDNA molecule by a template-switch 5' adaptor carrying 12 random nucleotides. At least 2.5 million CDR3-containing paired-end reads were obtained from each sample. The Mint cDNA synthesis kit, primed by a TRBC-specific oligonucleotide, was used to synthesize first-strand cDNA from all RNA. All cDNA was treated with uracil-DNA glycosylase and then went through a first 18-cycle PCR with the universal primers M1SS and BC2_uni_R. Concerning the study's data processing: Each sample was normalized by randomly selecting 1 million high-quality reads, each carrying a distinct molecular identifier. Instead of being binned into consensus sequences, reads that shared molecular identifiers were thrown out. MiTCR, set to a Q25 quality threshold and the strictest error-elimination algorithm, was used for CDR3 identification, clonotype clustering and error correction. A nonparametric unseen species model using Euler transformation provided a lower-bound estimate of total TCR beta diversity. The raw public data were reprocessed by TCRdb itself: fastp quality trimming at Q25, MiXCR clonotype calling, in-frame beta chains only. When rows share a CDR3 protein, they turn into one entry using the most common DNA and genes. The V and J calls follow TCRdb's processing rather than the paper's. This sample gives roughly 2 million distinct CDR3 sequences in total; roughly 49% of them show up just once. The ten largest clones add up to 2.1% of the sample.

The CDR3 covers 17 residues, taking in both the cysteine and the phenylalanine. The CDR3 DNA has 51 bases and is translated from base 1. V lost 4 bases and J lost 4 bases, and the count of bases not matched to a germline gene is 11. Reading the germline V gene gives CDR1 KGHDR and CDR2 SFDVKD. Comment on this clonotype: Its cognate antigen has yet to be identified. The input lacks base qualities; no much larger clone sits a single base away.

In this chain, TRBV24-1 is recombined with TRBJ2-3, and 9 junctional nucleotides match TRBD2. This sequence was found in a woman in her forties in good health. The sequencing input was blood. The CDR3 amino acid sequence is: CATSDQTAGGGADTQYF. Read as DNA, the sequence is TGTGCCACCAGTGACCAAACAGCGGGGGGAGGGGCAGATACGCAGTATTTT.